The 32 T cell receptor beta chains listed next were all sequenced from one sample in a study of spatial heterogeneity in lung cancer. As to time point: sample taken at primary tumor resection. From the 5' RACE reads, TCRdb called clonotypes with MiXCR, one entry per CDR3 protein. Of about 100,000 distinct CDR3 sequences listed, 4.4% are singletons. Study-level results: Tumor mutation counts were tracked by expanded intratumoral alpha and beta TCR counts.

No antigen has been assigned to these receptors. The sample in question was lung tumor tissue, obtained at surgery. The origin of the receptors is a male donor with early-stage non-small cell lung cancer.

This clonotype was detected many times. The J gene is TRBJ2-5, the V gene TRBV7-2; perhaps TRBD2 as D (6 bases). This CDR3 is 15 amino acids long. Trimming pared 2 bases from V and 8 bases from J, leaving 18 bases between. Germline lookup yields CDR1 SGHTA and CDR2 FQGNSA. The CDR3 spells CASSLTREASETQYF. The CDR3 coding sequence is TGTGCCAGCAGCTTAACAAGGGAGGCTAGTGAAACCCAGTACTTC.

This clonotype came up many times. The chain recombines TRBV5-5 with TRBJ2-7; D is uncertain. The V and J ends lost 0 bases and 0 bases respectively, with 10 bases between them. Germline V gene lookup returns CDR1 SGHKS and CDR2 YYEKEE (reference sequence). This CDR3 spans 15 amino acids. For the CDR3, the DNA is TGTGCCAGCAGCTTGGTTGGCGGAGACTCCTACGAGCAGTACTTC. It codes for CASSLVGGDSYEQYF.

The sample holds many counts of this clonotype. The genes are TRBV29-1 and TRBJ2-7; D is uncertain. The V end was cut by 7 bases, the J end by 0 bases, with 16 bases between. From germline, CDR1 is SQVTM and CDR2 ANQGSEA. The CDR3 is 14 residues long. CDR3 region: CSAGLGLSSYEQYF. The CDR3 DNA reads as TGCAGCGCCGGTCTTGGTCTTAGCTCCTACGAGCAGTACTTC.

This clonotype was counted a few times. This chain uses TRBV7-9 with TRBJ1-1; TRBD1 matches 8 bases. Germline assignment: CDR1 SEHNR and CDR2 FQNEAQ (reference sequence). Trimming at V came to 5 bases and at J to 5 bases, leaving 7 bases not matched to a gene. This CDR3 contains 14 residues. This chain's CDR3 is CASSRAGGRTEAFF. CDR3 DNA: TGTGCCAGCAGCCGGGCAGGGGGCCGAACTGAAGCTTTCTTT.

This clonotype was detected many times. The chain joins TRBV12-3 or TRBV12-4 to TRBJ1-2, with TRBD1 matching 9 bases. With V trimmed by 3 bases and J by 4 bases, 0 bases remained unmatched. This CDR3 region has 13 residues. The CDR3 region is CASSLTGGYGYTF. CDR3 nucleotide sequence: TGTGCCAGCAGTTTGACAGGGGGCTATGGCTACACCTTC.

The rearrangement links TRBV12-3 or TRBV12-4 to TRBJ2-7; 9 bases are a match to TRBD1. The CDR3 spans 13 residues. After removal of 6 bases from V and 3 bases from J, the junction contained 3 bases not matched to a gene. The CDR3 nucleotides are TGTGCCAGCAGAGAGACAGGGGGCTACGAGCAGTACTTC. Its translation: CASRETGGYEQYF.

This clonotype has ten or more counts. CDR3: CASGRGSSYNEQFF. The DNA for the CDR3 is TGTGCCAGCGGGCGGGGGAGCTCCTACAATGAGCAGTTCTTC. The genes are TRBV6-5 and TRBJ2-1; 7 bases map to TRBD2. V dropped 8 bases and J dropped 0; count of bases not matched to a gene: 4. The CDR3 contains 14 residues. Looked up from germline, CDR1 is MNHEY and CDR2 is SVGAGI.

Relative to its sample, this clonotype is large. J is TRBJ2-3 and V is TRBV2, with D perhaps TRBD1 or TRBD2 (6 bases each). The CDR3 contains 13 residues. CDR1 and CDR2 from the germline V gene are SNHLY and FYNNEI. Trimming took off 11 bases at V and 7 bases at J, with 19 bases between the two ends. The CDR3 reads CASRRGEWHTQYF. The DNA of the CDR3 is TGTGCCTCGAGGAGGGGGGAGTGGCATACGCAGTATTTT.

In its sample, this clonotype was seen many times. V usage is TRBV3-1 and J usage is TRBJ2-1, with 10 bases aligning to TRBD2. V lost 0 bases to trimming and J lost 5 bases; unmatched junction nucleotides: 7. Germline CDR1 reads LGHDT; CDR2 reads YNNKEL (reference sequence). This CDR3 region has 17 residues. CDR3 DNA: TGTGCCAGCAGCCAAGATCACCCAGCGGGAGGGCACAATGAGCAGTTCTTC. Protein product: CASSQDHPAGGHNEQFF.

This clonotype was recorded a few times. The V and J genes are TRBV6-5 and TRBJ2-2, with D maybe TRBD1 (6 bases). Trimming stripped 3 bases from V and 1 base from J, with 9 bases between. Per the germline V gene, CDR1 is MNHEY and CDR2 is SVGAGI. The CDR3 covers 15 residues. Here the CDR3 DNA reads TGTGCCAGCAGTTATGCAGGGGAGAACACCGGGGAGCTGTTTTTT. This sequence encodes CASSYAGENTGELFF.

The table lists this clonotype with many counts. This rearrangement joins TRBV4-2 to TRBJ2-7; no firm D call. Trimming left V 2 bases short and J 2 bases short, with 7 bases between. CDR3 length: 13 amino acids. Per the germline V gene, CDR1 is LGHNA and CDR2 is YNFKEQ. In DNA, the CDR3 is TGTGCCAGCAGCCAAACCGGACCCTACGAGCAGTACTTC. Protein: CASSQTGPYEQYF.

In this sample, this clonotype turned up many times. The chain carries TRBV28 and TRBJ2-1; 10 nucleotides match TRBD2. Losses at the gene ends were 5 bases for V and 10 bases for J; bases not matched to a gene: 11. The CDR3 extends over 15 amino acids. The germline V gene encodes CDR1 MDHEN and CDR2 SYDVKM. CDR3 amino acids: CASSRPGLAIGEQFF. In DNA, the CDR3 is TGTGCCAGCAGTCGGCCGGGACTAGCGATTGGAGAGCAGTTCTTC.

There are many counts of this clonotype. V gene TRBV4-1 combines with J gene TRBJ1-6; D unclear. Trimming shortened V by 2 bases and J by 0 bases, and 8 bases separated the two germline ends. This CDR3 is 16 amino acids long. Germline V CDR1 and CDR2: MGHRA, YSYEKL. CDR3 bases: TGCGCCAGCAGCCAATGGCCCAGCTCCTATAATTCACCCCTCCACTTT. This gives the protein CASSQWPSSYNSPLHF.

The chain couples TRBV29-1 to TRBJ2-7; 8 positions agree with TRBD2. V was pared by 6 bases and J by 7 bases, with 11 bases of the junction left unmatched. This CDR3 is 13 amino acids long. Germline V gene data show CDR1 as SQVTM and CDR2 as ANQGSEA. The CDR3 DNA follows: TGCAGCGTGGGCGAGCGGGAGCAGTCTGAGCAGTACTTC. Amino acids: CSVGEREQSEQYF.

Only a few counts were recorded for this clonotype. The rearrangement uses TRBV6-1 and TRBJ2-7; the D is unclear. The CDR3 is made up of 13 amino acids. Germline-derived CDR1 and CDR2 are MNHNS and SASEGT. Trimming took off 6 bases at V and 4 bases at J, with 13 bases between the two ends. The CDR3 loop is CASSPVPAYEQYF. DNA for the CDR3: TGTGCCAGCAGCCCCGTTCCAGCGTACGAGCAGTACTTC.

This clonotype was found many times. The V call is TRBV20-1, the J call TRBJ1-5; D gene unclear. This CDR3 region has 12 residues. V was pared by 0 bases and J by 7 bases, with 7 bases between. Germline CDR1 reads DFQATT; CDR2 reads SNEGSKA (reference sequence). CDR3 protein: CSARDRVQPQHF. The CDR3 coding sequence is TGCAGTGCTAGAGATCGGGTGCAGCCCCAGCATTTT.

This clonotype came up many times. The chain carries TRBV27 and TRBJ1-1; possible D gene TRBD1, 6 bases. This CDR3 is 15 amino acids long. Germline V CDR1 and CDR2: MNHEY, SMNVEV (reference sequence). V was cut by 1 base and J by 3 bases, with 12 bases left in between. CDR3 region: CASSLWGATDTEAFF. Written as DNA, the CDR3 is TGTGCCAGCAGTTTATGGGGGGCTACCGACACTGAAGCTTTCTTT.

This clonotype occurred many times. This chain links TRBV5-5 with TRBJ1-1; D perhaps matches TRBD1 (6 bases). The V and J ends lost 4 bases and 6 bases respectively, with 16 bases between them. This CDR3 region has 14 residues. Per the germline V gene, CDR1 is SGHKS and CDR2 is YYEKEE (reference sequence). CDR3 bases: TGTGCCAGCAGCCCTGGTCAGGGGAGAGCTGAAGCTTTCTTT. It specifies CASSPGQGRAEAFF.

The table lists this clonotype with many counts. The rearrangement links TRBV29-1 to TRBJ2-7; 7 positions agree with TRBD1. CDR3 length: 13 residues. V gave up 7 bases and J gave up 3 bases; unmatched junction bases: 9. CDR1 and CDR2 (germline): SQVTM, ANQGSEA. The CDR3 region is CSAATGDIYEQYF. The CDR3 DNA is TGCAGCGCCGCTACAGGGGATATCTACGAGCAGTACTTC.

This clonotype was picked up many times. CDR3 sequence: CASSLVGGLTEAFF. The CDR3 DNA follows: TGTGCCAGCAGCTTAGTAGGGGGGCTCACTGAAGCTTTCTTT. The V call is TRBV7-2, the J call TRBJ1-1; TRBD1 might be the D (6 bases). Germline CDR1 reads SGHTA; CDR2 reads FQGNSA. With 1 base removed from V and 4 bases from J, the gap between germline ends came to 10 bases. There are 14 residues in the CDR3. Combining the CDR3 with reference TRBV7-2 and TRBJ1-1 gives the whole variable domain GAGVSQSPSNKVTEKGKDVELRCDPISGHTALYWYRQSLGQGLEFLIYFQGNSAPDKSGLPSDRFSAERTGGSVSTLTIQRTQQEDSAVYLCASSLVGGLTEAFFGQGTRLTVV.

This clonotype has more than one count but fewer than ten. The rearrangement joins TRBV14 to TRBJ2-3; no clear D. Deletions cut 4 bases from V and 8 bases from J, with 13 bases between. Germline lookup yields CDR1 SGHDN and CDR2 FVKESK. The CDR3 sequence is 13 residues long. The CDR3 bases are TGTGCCAGCAGCCGCCTACTACGAGGTACGCAGTATTTT. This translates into CASSRLLRGTQYF.

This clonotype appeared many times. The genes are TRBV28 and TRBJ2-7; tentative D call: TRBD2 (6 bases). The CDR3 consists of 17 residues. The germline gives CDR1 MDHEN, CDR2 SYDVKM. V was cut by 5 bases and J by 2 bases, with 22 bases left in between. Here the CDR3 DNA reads TGTGCCAGCAGTGAAAGCTCATGGAGGGACTCAGCCTACGAGCAGTACTTC. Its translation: CASSESSWRDSAYEQYF.

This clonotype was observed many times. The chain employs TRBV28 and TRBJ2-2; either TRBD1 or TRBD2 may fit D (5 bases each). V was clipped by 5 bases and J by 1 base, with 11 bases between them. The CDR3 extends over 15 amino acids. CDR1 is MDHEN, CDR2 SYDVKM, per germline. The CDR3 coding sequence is TGTGCCAGCAGTACTCCGGGACGGAACACCGGGGAGCTGTTTTTT. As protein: CASSTPGRNTGELFF.

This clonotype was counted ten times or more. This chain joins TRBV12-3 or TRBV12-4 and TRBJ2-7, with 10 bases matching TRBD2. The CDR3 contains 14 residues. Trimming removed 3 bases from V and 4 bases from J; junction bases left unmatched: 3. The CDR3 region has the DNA TGTGCCAGCAGTTTGCTAGCGGGAGCATACGAGCAGTACTTC. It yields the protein CASSLLAGAYEQYF.

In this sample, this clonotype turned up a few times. Here the CDR3 DNA reads TGTGCCTGGAGTGTAGGGCCGAATCAGCCCCAGCATTTT. It translates to CAWSVGPNQPQHF. This chain links TRBV30 with TRBJ1-5, with D hard to call. This CDR3 is 13 amino acids long. CDR1 is GTSNPN, CDR2 SVGIG, per germline (reference sequence). V lost 0 bases, J lost 4 bases, and 7 bases lay in between.

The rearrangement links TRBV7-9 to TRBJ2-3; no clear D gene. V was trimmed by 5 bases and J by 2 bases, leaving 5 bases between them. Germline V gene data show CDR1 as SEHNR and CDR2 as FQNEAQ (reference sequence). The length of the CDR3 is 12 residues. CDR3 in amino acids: CASSGDTDTQYF. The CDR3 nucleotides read TGTGCCAGCAGCGGAGACACAGATACGCAGTATTTT. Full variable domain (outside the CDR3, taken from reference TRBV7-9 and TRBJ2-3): DTGVSQNPRHKITKRGQNVTFRCDPISEHNRLYWYRQTLGQGPEFLTYFQNEAQLEKSRLLSDRFSAERPKGSFSTLEIQRTEQGDSAMYLCASSGDTDTQYFGPGTRLTVL.

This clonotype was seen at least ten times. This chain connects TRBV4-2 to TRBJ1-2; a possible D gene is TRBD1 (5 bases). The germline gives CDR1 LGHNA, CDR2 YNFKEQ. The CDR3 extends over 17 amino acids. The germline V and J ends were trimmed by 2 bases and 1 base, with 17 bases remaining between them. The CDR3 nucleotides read TGTGCCAGCAGCCAATCTGGGACCGGGTGGGATAACTATGGCTACACCTTC. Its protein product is CASSQSGTGWDNYGYTF.

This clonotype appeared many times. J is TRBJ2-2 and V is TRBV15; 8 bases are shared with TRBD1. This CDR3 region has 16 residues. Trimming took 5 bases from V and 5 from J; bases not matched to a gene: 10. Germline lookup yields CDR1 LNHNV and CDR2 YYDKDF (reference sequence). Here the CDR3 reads CATSRGTGSVTGELFF. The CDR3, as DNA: TGTGCCACCAGCCGCGGGACAGGCTCGGTAACCGGGGAGCTGTTTTTT. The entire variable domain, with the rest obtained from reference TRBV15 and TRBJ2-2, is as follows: DAMVIQNPRYQVTQFGKPVTLSCSQTLNHNVMYWYQQKSSQAPKLLFHYYDKDFNNEADTPDNFQSRRPNTSFCFLDIRSPGLGDTAMYLCATSRGTGSVTGELFFGEGSRLTVL.

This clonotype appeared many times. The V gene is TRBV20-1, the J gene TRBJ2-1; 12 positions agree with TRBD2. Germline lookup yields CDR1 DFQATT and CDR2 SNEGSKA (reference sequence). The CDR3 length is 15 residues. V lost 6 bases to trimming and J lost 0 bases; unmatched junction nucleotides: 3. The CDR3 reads CSATGLAGSYNEQFF. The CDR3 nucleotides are TGCAGTGCCACGGGACTAGCGGGCTCCTACAATGAGCAGTTCTTC.

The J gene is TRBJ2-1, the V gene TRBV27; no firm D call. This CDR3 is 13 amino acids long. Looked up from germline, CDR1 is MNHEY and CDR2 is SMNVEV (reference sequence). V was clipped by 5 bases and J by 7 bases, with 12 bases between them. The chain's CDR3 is CASSLGPRNEQFF. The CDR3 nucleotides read TGTGCCAGCAGTCTTGGACCCCGGAATGAGCAGTTCTTC.

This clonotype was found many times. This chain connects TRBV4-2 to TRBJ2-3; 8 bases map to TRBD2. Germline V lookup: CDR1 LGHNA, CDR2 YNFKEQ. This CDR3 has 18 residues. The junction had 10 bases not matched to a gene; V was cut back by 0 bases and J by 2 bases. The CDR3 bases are TGTGCCAGCAGCCAAGATCTAAGCGCGGGAGGTAACACAGATACGCAGTATTTT. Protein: CASSQDLSAGGNTDTQYF.

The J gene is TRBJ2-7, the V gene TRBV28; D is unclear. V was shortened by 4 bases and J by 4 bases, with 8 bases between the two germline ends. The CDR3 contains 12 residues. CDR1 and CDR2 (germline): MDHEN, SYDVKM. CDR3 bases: TGTGCCAGCAGTTCCAGGCGATACGAGCAGTACTTC. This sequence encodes CASSSRRYEQYF. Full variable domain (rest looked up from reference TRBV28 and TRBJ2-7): DVKVTQSSRYLVKRTGEKVFLECVQDMDHENMFWYRQDPGLGLRLIYFSYDVKMKEKGDIPEGYSVSREKKERFSLILESASTNQTSMYLCASSSRRYEQYFGPGTRLTVT.